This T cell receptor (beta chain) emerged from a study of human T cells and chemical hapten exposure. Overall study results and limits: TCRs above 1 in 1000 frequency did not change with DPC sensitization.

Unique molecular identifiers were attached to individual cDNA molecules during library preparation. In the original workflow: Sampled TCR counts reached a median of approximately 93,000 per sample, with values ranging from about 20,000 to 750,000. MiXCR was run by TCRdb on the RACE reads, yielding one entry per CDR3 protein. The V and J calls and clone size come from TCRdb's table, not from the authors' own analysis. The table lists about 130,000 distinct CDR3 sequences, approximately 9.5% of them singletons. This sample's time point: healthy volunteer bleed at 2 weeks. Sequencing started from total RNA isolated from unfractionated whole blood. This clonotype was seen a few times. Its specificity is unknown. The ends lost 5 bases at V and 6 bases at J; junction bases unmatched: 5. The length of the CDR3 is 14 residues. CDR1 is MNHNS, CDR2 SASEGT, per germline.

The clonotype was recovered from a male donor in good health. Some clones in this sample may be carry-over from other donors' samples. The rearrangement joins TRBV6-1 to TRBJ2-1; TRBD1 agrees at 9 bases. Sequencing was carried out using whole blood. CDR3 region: CASSTGQGLNEQFF. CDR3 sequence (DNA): TGTGCCAGCAGTACGGGACAGGGACTCAATGAGCAGTTCTTC.